The following is a TCR beta chain sequence with its context. This clone has a single count. This clone's antigen is unknown. No qualities accompany the bases; no much larger clone lies one base away. This entry is derived from a study of blood T cell repertoires in COVID-19 (dated by TCRdb to the early 2020s). In the study overall: Samples from collaborators originated in the United States, Italy and Spain and spanned both the acute and convalescent phases of COVID-19. The repertoires were made available in a free public database intended to serve as a resource for research on the immune response to SARS-CoV-2. The material from the prospective study consisted of cDNA or gDNA derived from T cells, B-cell-depleted T cells, or PBMCs. The dataset comprised deeply sampled blood TCRbeta repertoires from subjects exposed to, actively infected with, or recovered from COVID-19. The samples were drawn from the first 160 participants of the ongoing ImmuneRACE study and from 1,254 subjects provided by 6 global collaborators. The sample metadata nearly always contained a de-identified subject ID, COVID-19 status, age in years and sex. Where HLA class I and class II types were available, the types were taken from metadata supplied by the sample provider, not from assay-based typing.

TCRbeta CDR3 regions were amplified from genomic DNA using the immunoSEQ Assay, a bias-controlled multiplex PCR. Regarding the original processing steps: The number of nucleated cells in each sample was estimated by amplification of reference gene primers within the assay. To quantify the absolute abundance of each unique TCRbeta CDR3 rearrangement, sequence reads were collapsed and filtered. For each sample, productive Simpson clonality was calculated by taking the square root of Simpson's diversity index across productive rearrangements. Held by TCRdb, this immuneACCESS table contains in-frame sequences only and omits some clones. Under half of the omission traces to an unresolved V gene where checked; the cause of the rest is unknown. The DNA gave D and trimming, while V, J and clone size come from that table. The sample table shows under 100,000 clones, and 92% are seen once. The ten largest make up 6.3% of the sample.

What the work shows at the level of the full study, not this receptor alone: How much clinical and demographic metadata was included differed by source and by participant, and the metadata was provided uncurated.

Trimming leaves V shorter by 4 bases and J shorter by 1 base, with the junction holding 7 bases beyond the gene matches. The germline V gene (reference sequence) provides CDR1 LNHDA and CDR2 SQIVND. Inclusive of the bounding cysteine and phenylalanine, the CDR3 is 15 residues long. Only CDR3 DNA is held: 45 bases, read in frame from base 1. Collaborating institutions collected whole blood in K2EDTA tubes following their own protocols. For TCRbeta analysis, collaborators shipped samples as frozen whole blood, isolated PBMCs, or DNA extracted from either of those sample types. This TCR was sampled from a woman aged 55-70 years with active COVID-19. This receptor chain uses TRBV19 and TRBJ2-7, and TRBD2 aligns with 7 junction nucleotides. Sample: peripheral blood. The encoded CDR3 is CASSTQSSGSYEQYF. DNA sequence: TGTGCCAGTAGTACTCAATCTAGCGGATCCTACGAGCAGTACTTC.